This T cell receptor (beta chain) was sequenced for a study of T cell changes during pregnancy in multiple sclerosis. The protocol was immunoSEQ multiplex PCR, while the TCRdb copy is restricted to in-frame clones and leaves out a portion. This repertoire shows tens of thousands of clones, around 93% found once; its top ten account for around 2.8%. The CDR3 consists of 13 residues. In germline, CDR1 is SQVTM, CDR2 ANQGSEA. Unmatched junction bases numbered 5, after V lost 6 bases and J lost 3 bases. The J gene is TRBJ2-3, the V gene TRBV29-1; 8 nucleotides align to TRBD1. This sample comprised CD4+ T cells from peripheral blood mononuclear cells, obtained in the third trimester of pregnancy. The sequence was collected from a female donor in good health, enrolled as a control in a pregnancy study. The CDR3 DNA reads TGCAGCGTAGGACAGGGTCAAACAGATACGCAGTATTTT. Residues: CSVGQGQTDTQYF.